A selection of T cell receptor beta chains follows, all from one sample in a study of OX40 agonist ivuxolimab in advanced cancers. Using immunoSEQ multiplex PCR, the repertoire was profiled, and TCRdb retains in-frame clones only, with some absent. The table includes roughly 76,000 clones, roughly 88% detected once. Specimen: CD4+ or CD8+ T cells sorted from blood, collected in a trial of the OX40 agonist ivuxolimab. Receptors were obtained from an adult with an advanced solid tumor such as melanoma, head and neck, liver or kidney cancer. Both conserved end residues are part of each CDR3. D genes are given only for firm matches. Clone size is given for some rows only: seen once, a few or many times, or a class if the clone is expanded.

>TRBJ2-5|.|TRBV5-1|.
CASSLGQQETQYF
TGCGCCAGCAGCTTAGGACAGCAAGAGACCCAGTACTTC
>TRBJ1-5|once|TRBV7-2|.
CASSLRIYQPQHF
TGTGCCAGCAGCTTACGGATTTACCAGCCCCAGCATTTT
>TRBJ1-6|.|TRBV6-1|.
CASSEVGGLNSPLHF
TGTGCCAGCAGTGAAGTTGGAGGGCTGAATTCACCCCTCCACTTT
>TRBJ2-5|.|TRBV7-2|.
CASSLGVGGAETQYF
TGTGCCAGCAGCTTAGGGGTTGGGGGCGCGGAGACCCAGTACTTC
>TRBJ1-1|.|TRBV4-3|.
CASSQESDTEAFF
TGCGCCAGCAGCCAAGAATCCGACACTGAAGCTTTCTTT
>TRBJ1-2|.|TRBV7-7|.
CASSQINRENYGYTF
TGTGCTAGCAGTCAGATAAACAGGGAAAACTATGGCTACACCTTC
>TRBJ2-2|.|TRBV6-5|.
CASSYWTTNTGELFF
TGTGCCAGCAGTTACTGGACAACGAACACCGGGGAGCTGTTTTTT
>TRBJ2-7|.|TRBV18|.
CASSPPGDYEQYF
TGTGCCAGCTCACCACCCGGGGACTACGAGCAGTACTTC
>TRBJ2-7|few|TRBV7-2|TRBD2
CASSYSGASYEQYF
TGTGCCAGCAGCTATAGCGGGGCGTCCTACGAGCAGTACTTC
>TRBJ2-3|.|TRBV7-2|TRBD2
CASSRTSLTDTQYF
TGTGCCAGCAGCCGGACTAGCCTCACAGATACGCAGTATTTT
>TRBJ2-5|.|TRBV19|TRBD2
CASSPGTNQETQYF
TGTGCCAGTAGCCCCGGGACTAACCAAGAGACCCAGTACTTC